What follows are 14 T cell receptor beta chains derived from one specimen sequenced in a study of T cell repertoires in cytomegalovirus infection. These receptors lack a known antigen. MiXCR, run by TCRdb on the reads, gives a single entry per CDR3 protein. The sample consists of hundreds of thousands of distinct CDR3 sequences, approximately 33% of them appearing once. The material was cultured PBMCs, obtained from culture after CMV antigen stimulation. The receptors stem from a human donor in good health (CMV status not recorded). Some clones in this sample may be carry-over from other donors' samples.

V is TRBV24-1 and J is TRBJ2-1; D is unresolved. Germline V gene lookup returns CDR1 KGHDR and CDR2 SFDVKD. The CDR3 length is 13 residues. V was cut by 1 base and J by 9 bases, with 9 bases left in between. In DNA form, the CDR3 reads TGTGCCACCAGTGATTTTCTAGTGAGTGAGCAGTTCTTC. Protein product: CATSDFLVSEQFF.

Here the CDR3 DNA reads TGTGCCAGCAGTGACCCAGCGACTAGCAGAGCCGCATACAATGAGCAGTTCTTC. It specifies CASSDPATSRAAYNEQFF. This sequence joins TRBV12-3 or TRBV12-4 and TRBJ2-1, with 7 bases identical to TRBD2. The trim removed 5 bases at V and 4 bases at J, leaving 17 bases unmatched. This CDR3 has 18 amino acids.

CDR3 sequence reads: CASSQFITLSPEAFF. The CDR3 DNA sequence: TGTGCCAGCAGCCAATTTATAACTCTGTCCCCTGAAGCTTTCTTT. The genes are TRBV4-2 and TRBJ1-1; D is undetermined. Germline lookup yields CDR1 LGHNA and CDR2 YNFKEQ. CDR3 size: 15 residues. Trimming removed 2 bases from V and 6 bases from J, with 16 bases in between.

This clonotype was observed many times. This sequence joins TRBV27 and TRBJ1-4; the match to TRBD1 covers 8 bases. The CDR3 length is 18 residues. The V segment lost 6 bases and the J segment 8 bases; nucleotides outside the gene matches: 20. Per germline, CDR1 MNHEY and CDR2 SMNVEV (reference sequence). The CDR3 DNA sequence: TGTGCCAGCAGCCGAACGACGAACTACAGGGGGGTCGGAGAAAAACTGTTTTTT. It is translated as CASSRTTNYRGVGEKLFF.

V and J are TRBV24-1 and TRBJ1-4; the D is unclear. The CDR3 extends over 12 amino acids. CDR1 is KGHDR, CDR2 SFDVKD, per germline. V was clipped by 4 bases and J by 7 bases, with 6 bases between them. CDR3 DNA: TGTGCCACCAGTGACCCGGGTGAAAAACTGTTTTTT. It is translated as CATSDPGEKLFF.

The rearrangement joins TRBV18 to TRBJ1-4, with unresolved D. Trimming took off 8 bases at V and 8 bases at J, with 15 bases between the two ends. CDR1 and CDR2 from the germline V gene are KGHSH and LQKENI. The CDR3 spans 13 residues. The CDR3, as DNA: TGTGCCAGCCGGGCCCTTGAAGGGGAAAAACTGTTTTTT. As protein: CASRALEGEKLFF.

The rearrangement joins TRBV19 to TRBJ2-1; D is unresolved. The CDR3 is 14 residues long. Germline V gives CDR1 LNHDA, CDR2 SQIVND (reference sequence). Trimming took off 5 bases at V and 10 bases at J, with 18 bases between the two ends. This chain's CDR3 is CASSPPPGLGEQFF. DNA of the CDR3: TGTGCCAGTAGTCCTCCCCCTGGGTTAGGAGAGCAGTTCTTC.

This clonotype was observed a few times. The chain joins TRBV5-4 to TRBJ2-3; TRBD2 aligns across 11 bases. With V trimmed by 6 bases and J by 4 bases, 7 bases remained unmatched. Germline CDR1 is SGHNT and CDR2 is YYREEE (reference sequence). The CDR3 covers 15 residues. The CDR3 DNA is TGTGCCAGCAACGCCGGGACTAGCGGCCCAGATACGCAGTATTTT. As protein: CASNAGTSGPDTQYF. Full variable domain (missing parts from reference TRBV5-4 and TRBJ2-3): ETGVTQSPTHLIKTRGQQVTLRCSSQSGHNTVSWYQQALGQGPQFIFQYYREEENGRGNFPPRFSGLQFPNYSSELNVNALELDDSALYLCASNAGTSGPDTQYFGPGTRLTVL.

V usage is TRBV11-2 and J usage is TRBJ1-2, with unresolved D. Trimming pared 5 bases from V and 8 bases from J, leaving 18 bases between. In germline, CDR1 is SGHAT, CDR2 FQNNGV. The CDR3 consists of 14 residues. The CDR3 is CASSPWTDPGGYTF. The CDR3 DNA follows: TGTGCCAGCAGCCCCTGGACCGACCCGGGCGGCTACACCTTC.

Many counts were recorded for this clonotype. The chain uses TRBV7-2 and TRBJ2-1; 9 bases line up with TRBD2. This CDR3 is 15 amino acids long. Germline V lookup: CDR1 SGHTA, CDR2 FQGNSA. Trimming took 5 bases from V and 1 from J; bases not matched to a gene: 3. CDR3 region: CASSAGLASYNEQFF. CDR3 DNA: TGTGCCAGCAGCGCCGGACTAGCGTCCTACAATGAGCAGTTCTTC.

The chain carries TRBV11-1 and TRBJ1-2; no firm D call. This CDR3 is built from 12 residues. V lost 0 bases, J lost 8 bases, and 7 bases lay in between. Germline CDR1 SGHAT, CDR2 FQDESV (reference sequence). The CDR3 spells CASSLAFGGYTF. The CDR3 DNA reads as TGTGCCAGCAGCTTAGCTTTCGGGGGCTACACCTTC. The full variable domain, its missing parts supplied by reference TRBV11-1 and TRBJ1-2, is EAEVAQSPRYKITEKSQAVAFWCDPISGHATLYWYRQILGQGPELLVQFQDESVVDDSQLPKDRFSAERLKGVDSTLKIQPAELGDSAMYLCASSLAFGGYTFGSGTRLTVV.

This clonotype was counted many times. The chain employs TRBV7-2 and TRBJ2-3, with D unresolved. Trimming took 5 bases from V and 4 from J, leaving 10 bases between them. Germline loops: CDR1 SGHTA, CDR2 FQGNSA. This CDR3 contains 13 residues. The CDR3 loop is CASSVGGADTQYF. The CDR3 DNA sequence: TGTGCCAGCAGCGTCGGTGGCGCAGATACGCAGTATTTT.

The chain links TRBV20-1 to TRBJ1-2; D is ambiguous. There are 13 residues in the CDR3. V was pared by 0 bases and J by 7 bases, with 12 bases between. Germline V gives CDR1 DFQATT, CDR2 SNEGSKA (reference sequence). CDR3 bases: TGCAGTGCTAGAGATTGGGGTCGGAGTGGCTACACCTTC. It translates to CSARDWGRSGYTF.

J is TRBJ2-3 and V is TRBV12-3 or TRBV12-4, with D tentatively TRBD2 (7 bases). The CDR3 loop spans 17 amino acids. V shed 1 base and J shed 1 base, with 15 bases lying between them. The CDR3 sequence: CASSLVARRGRTDTQYF. Written as DNA, the CDR3 is TGTGCCAGCAGTTTAGTGGCTCGGCGGGGGCGCACAGATACGCAGTATTTT.